A selection of T cell receptor beta chains follows, all from one sample in a study of OX40 agonist ivuxolimab in advanced cancers. Clones were sequenced by immunoSEQ multiplex PCR, and TCRdb holds only the in-frame ones, with some missing. This table holds about 38,000 clones, around four fifths found once. The material sequenced was CD4+ or CD8+ T cells sorted from blood, taken in a trial of the OX40 agonist ivuxolimab. The receptor source for this set is an adult with an advanced solid tumor such as melanoma, head and neck, liver or kidney cancer. The CDR3 runs from the conserved cysteine through the conserved F or W. A D gene is named only where the DNA matches it firmly. Clone size appears in some rows only: once, few, many, or a class for an expanded clone.

>.|TRBV6-5|TRBJ2-3|.
TGTGCCAGCAGTTACTGGGGGACCACAGATACGCAGTATTTT
CASSYWGTTDTQYF
>TRBD2|TRBV27|TRBJ2-1|.
TGTGCCAGCAGCCGTATGGGCGGGGGGTACCACAATGAGCAGTTCTTC
CASSRMGGGYHNEQFF
>.|TRBV28|TRBJ2-1|.
TGTGCCAGCAGTTTACACGGCAGCTATTACAATGAGCAGTTCTTC
CASSLHGSYYNEQFF
>.|TRBV6-5|TRBJ2-3|.
TGTGCCAGCAGGACAGGGCGGGGTAGCACAGATACGCAGTATTTT
CASRTGRGSTDTQYF
>.|TRBV18|TRBJ2-5|.
TGTGCCAGCTCACCCACCCCCGACAGTCACCAAGAGACCCAGTACTTC
CASSPTPDSHQETQYF
>.|TRBV6-5|TRBJ1-1|.
TGTGCCAGCAGTTGGGTGGGGAACACTGAAGCTTTCTTT
CASSWVGNTEAFF
>.|TRBV2|TRBJ1-1|.
TGTGCCAGCATCTTTGGGGGGCCCGCTGAAGCTTTCTTT
CASIFGGPAEAFF
>.|TRBV27|TRBJ2-7|.
TGTGCCAGCAGTTCCCCCCCTTTAGGGATCTACGAGCAGTACTTC
CASSSPPLGIYEQYF
>TRBD1|TRBV6-1|TRBJ1-2|.
TGTGCCAGCACCCAGGGGGCCCTCTATGGCTACACCTTC
CASTQGALYGYTF
>.|TRBV28|TRBJ2-3|.
TGTGCCAGCACTTCTTGGACAGGCACAGATACGCAGTATTTT
CASTSWTGTDTQYF
>TRBD2|TRBV10-2|TRBJ2-1|few
TGCGCCAGCATGGAGTCAAGGACTAGCTTGGGCAATGAGCAGTTCTTC
CASMESRTSLGNEQFF
>.|TRBV9|TRBJ2-7|.
TGTGCCAGCAGCCCCCAGGTTTTGGGCTACGAGCAGTACTTC
CASSPQVLGYEQYF
>.|TRBV4-2|TRBJ1-2|.
TGTGCCAGCACCTTGCGGGCAGAGCTCTTCTATGGCTACACCTTC
CASTLRAELFYGYTF
>TRBD1|TRBV9|TRBJ1-2|.
TGTGCCAGCAGCGTAGTGTCAGGGGGTAACTATGGCTACACCTTC
CASSVVSGGNYGYTF
>.|TRBV28|TRBJ1-3|few
TGTGCCAGCAAGAGGCGGGGCGGAAACACCATATATTTT
CASKRRGGNTIYF
>.|TRBV6-6|TRBJ2-2|few
TGTGCCAGCAGTTACTCCGAGACCGGGGAGCTGTTTTTT
CASSYSETGELFF
>TRBD2|TRBV4-1|TRBJ2-1|few
TGCGCCAGCAGCCAACCTACCGGGACTAGCGGGAGGTTCTCCTACAATGAGCAGTTCTTC
CASSQPTGTSGRFSYNEQFF